This T cell receptor beta chain was captured by sequencing in a study of blood T cell repertoires in COVID-19. About the research overall: The samples span acute and convalescent COVID-19 from the United States, Italy and Spain. T cells, B-cell-depleted T cells, or PBMCs supplied cDNA or gDNA.

In the original analysis: Reference gene primers were amplified, and this amplification served to estimate nucleated cell counts. Sequencing used immunoSEQ multiplex PCR; TCRdb keeps in-frame clones, though not all of them. That table supplies the V and J calls and clone size; D and trimming were determined from the DNA. The sample holds over 400,000 clones, less than 90% seen once. Seattle-derived patients entered the study during active infection and were followed longitudinally. The sequence derives from a woman in her forties or fifties with COVID-19, enrolled during active disease. Sequencing was carried out using peripheral blood.

In nucleotides, the CDR3 is TGCGCCAGCAGGAGGGACATGTCAACTAACTATGGCTACACCTTC. Protein: CASRRDMSTNYGYTF. The V call is TRBV5-1, the J call TRBJ1-2; perhaps TRBD1 as D (6 bases). The V gene's germline CDR1 is SGHRS and CDR2 YFSETQ. V was pared by 5 bases and J by 0 bases, with 14 bases between. This CDR3 has 15 amino acids.